This T cell receptor (beta chain) was recorded in a study of blood T cell repertoires in COVID-19. Whole-study context: COVID-19 samples, acute and convalescent, were from the United States, Italy and Spain. PBMCs, B-cell-depleted T cells, or T cells were the source of the cDNA or gDNA that made up the material.

Study processing details: For nucleated cells, counts were estimated from reference gene primer amplification. The assay was immunoSEQ multiplex PCR, and TCRdb's table has in-frame clones only and misses some. That table gives V, J and clone size, and the DNA gave D and trimming. This table has more than 200,000 clones, 65% to 85% appearing once. Trimming at V came to 4 bases and at J to 11 bases, leaving 2 bases not matched to a gene. Germline-derived CDR1 and CDR2 are MNHEY and SVGAGI. This CDR3 has 11 amino acids. The sequence was obtained from a woman over 75 with acute or convalescent COVID-19. Source material: peripheral blood. The chain links TRBV6-5 to TRBJ2-7, with 10 bases lining up with TRBD1. In DNA, the CDR3 is TGTGCCAGCAGTTCCGGGACAGGGGAGTACTTC. It codes for CASSSGTGEYF.